The sequence of this TCR beta chain was determined in a study of circulating and synovial CD4+ cells in juvenile arthritis (dated by TCRdb to between 2013 and 2015). With respect to the entire study: Within each patient, the TCRbeta CDR3 repertoires of synovial CD4 T cells, bulk blood CD4 T cells and circulating HLA-DR+ CD4 T cells were compared. Repertoire sequencing was performed with the aim of confirming enrichment of synovial clonotypes in a circulating synovial-like CD4 T cell subset. Broader findings and caveats from the paper: Since overlap with synovium went up as sequencing depth increased, the measured fractions of shared clonotypes likely underestimated the full repertoire overlap. No difference between circulating pathogenic-like lymphocytes and bulk blood T cells was detected by traditional Vbeta family usage analysis. CPL and bulk blood CD4 samples differed in T cell genome counts by at least an order of magnitude, so sample-size effects were addressed. Lower diversity was observed in synovial and circulating pathogenic-like lymphocyte repertoires than in bulk blood CD4 repertoires, and some CPL samples were found to be as oligoclonal as synovium. Circulating pathogenic-like lymphocytes clustered together with synovial T cells, and compared with bulk blood, the circulating pathogenic-like lymphocytes shared a substantially higher fraction of CDR3 sequences with synovium.

The sequenced samples came from patients who had active juvenile idiopathic arthritis. Cells were sorted right after thawing, and dead cells were excluded with Live/Dead Fixable Near-IR Stain. With regard to this clone: What antigen it recognizes has not been identified. Base quality data are lacking; no much larger clone is found one base away.

The method behind the library was the immunoSEQ multiplex PCR assay. TCRbeta CDR3 sequencing was performed as a commercial service by an external provider. Regarding the original processing steps: Productive nucleotide sequences and amino acid sequences obtained through in silico translation were used in the analyses. Diversity was measured with Renyi entropy across alpha values, using the median of 200 repeated subsamples to equalise sample size. The distance between each pair of repertoires was calculated as one minus the Chao-modified Jaccard index, which corrects for under-sampling, and this distance was used for clustering. Frequency-weighted overlap with synovial clonotypes was calculated across 200 sample sizes, using 200 draws without replacement for each, and the value reported was the one at the size of the smaller sample. This immuneACCESS table, as held by TCRdb, lists in-frame sequences with V and J called but not all clones. Of the missing ones, under half trace to an unresolved V gene in checked studies; the others have no known cause. V, J and clone size were drawn from that table, and D and trimming were deduced from the DNA. Within this sample are about 32,000 clones, with about 96% of them counted one time only. Clones ranked in the top ten supply 0.68% of the sample.

In the germline V gene (reference sequence), CDR1 corresponds to SGHNT and CDR2 to YYREEE. Including the terminal cysteine and phenylalanine, the CDR3 comprises 15 residues. The CDR3 DNA has 45 bases and is translated from base 1. Here V drops 4 bases and J drops 0 bases, and the junction holds 6 bases not matched to any gene. The receptor comes from a human donor with juvenile idiopathic arthritis. Rearrangement joined TRBV5-4 to TRBJ2-5; 7 bases in between match TRBD1. The sequenced material came from CD4+ T cells from blood. The nucleotide sequence reads TGTGCCAGCAGCCGCAGGGGGTTGAACCAAGAGACCCAGTACTTC. It encodes CASSRRGLNQETQYF.